Listed here is a single TCR beta chain. These data come from a study of T cell clones after liver transplantation. Produced via immunoSEQ multiplex PCR; TCRdb's table is partial and in-frame only. This table has under 90,000 clones, about four fifths appearing once. Here the sequenced sample was CD4+ T cells from blood, taken before liver transplant. The source of this sequence is a human donor who received a liver transplant.

CDR3 amino acids: CASSRYQGVGVGQPQHF. The CDR3 nucleotides read TGTGCCAGTAGTAGGTACCAGGGGGTAGGGGTAGGTCAGCCCCAGCATTTT. The chain has TRBV19 and TRBJ1-5, with 7 bases that match TRBD1. The CDR3 loop spans 17 amino acids. Per the germline V gene, CDR1 is LNHDA and CDR2 is SQIVND (reference sequence). J was trimmed by 6 bases and V by 4 bases; bases with no gene match: 15.